These 21 T cell receptor beta chains were sequenced from one sample in a study of spatial heterogeneity in lung cancer. Time point indicated: sample taken at primary tumor resection. From tumor, nontumor lung or frozen PBMC, whole RNA was taken unsorted for sequencing. TCRdb ran MiXCR on the 5' RACE reads and lists one entry per CDR3 protein. The data show 6,600 or so distinct CDR3 sequences, 5% to 6% seen once. This specimen was normal lung tissue next to the tumor, taken at surgery. All receptors derive from a female donor with early-stage non-small cell lung cancer.

By share of the sample, this clonotype is medium-sized (0.01 to 0.1%). This beta chain appears as a stray read in a library generated for alpha chains; its size is not informative. This chain uses TRBV20-1 with TRBJ2-7; 7 nucleotides align to TRBD2. V trimming: 0 bases; J trimming: 1 base; junction bases outside the gene matches: 9. The CDR3 contains 16 residues. Germline CDR1 is DFQATT and CDR2 is SNEGSKA (reference sequence). The CDR3, as DNA: TGCAGTGCTAGAGACTCTAGCGGAGGAAGGTCCTACGAGCAGTACTTC. Its translation is CSARDSSGGRSYEQYF.

There are many counts of this clonotype. Because the library targeted alpha chains, this beta chain is an off-target read whose size means little. V and J are TRBV24-1 and TRBJ2-3, with unresolved D. Trimming removed 11 bases from V and 4 bases from J, with 9 bases in between. Per germline, CDR1 KGHDR and CDR2 SFDVKD. The CDR3 is 11 amino acids. The CDR3 DNA is TGTGCCAGCTCCTTCCCAGATACGCAGTATTTT. Protein product: CASSFPDTQYF.

This clonotype was observed a handful of times. Little can be read into the size of this beta chain, an off-target read in a library designed for alpha chains. The V gene is TRBV28, the J gene TRBJ1-1; no reliable D call. CDR1 and CDR2 from the germline V gene are MDHEN and SYDVKM. The CDR3 has 12 residues. With 4 bases removed from V and 7 bases from J, the gap between germline ends came to 10 bases. CDR3 region: CASSSPYYEAFF. The CDR3 DNA sequence: TGTGCCAGCAGTTCCCCTTACTATGAAGCTTTCTTT.

By share, this clonotype counts as large. Since the library was made to target alpha chains, this beta chain is a stray read and its abundance is not meaningful. The genes are TRBV28 and TRBJ2-3, with 7 nucleotides matching TRBD2. The germline V gene has CDR1 MDHEN and CDR2 SYDVKM. V gave up 3 bases and J gave up 4 bases; unmatched junction bases: 4. This CDR3 is 14 amino acids long. In nucleotides, the CDR3 is TGTGCCAGCAGTTTGAGCGGGGAGGCAGATACGCAGTATTTT. Protein sequence: CASSLSGEADTQYF.

Within the sample, this clonotype is medium-sized. Because the library targeted alpha chains, this beta chain is an off-target read whose size means little. The chain recombines TRBV12-3 or TRBV12-4 with TRBJ2-2; D is perhaps TRBD1 or TRBD2 (6 bases each). Between the trimmed V and J ends, which lost 8 bases and 4 bases, there was a span of 11 bases. CDR3 length: 13 residues. This CDR3 reads CASRGRTTGELFF. For the CDR3, the DNA is TGTGCCAGCCGGGGGCGGACCACCGGGGAGCTGTTTTTT.

By share of the sample, this clonotype is medium-sized. This beta chain turned up in a library designed for alpha chains; as an off-target read, its abundance says little. The chain combines TRBV20-1 with TRBJ2-4, with D possibly matching TRBD2 (6 bases). The CDR3 extends over 15 amino acids. The germline gives CDR1 DFQATT, CDR2 SNEGSKA (reference sequence). V was shortened by 8 bases and J by 1 base, with 18 bases between the two germline ends. The CDR3 region is CSSQGGRNAKNIQYF. The CDR3 coding sequence is TGCAGTTCTCAGGGAGGCAGGAACGCCAAAAACATTCAGTACTTC.

In its sample, this clonotype ranks as medium-sized. This beta chain came through as a stray read in a library set up for alpha chains, and its size says little. The rearrangement links TRBV28 to TRBJ2-7; D uncertain. This CDR3 contains 13 residues. Trimming pared 5 bases from V and 0 bases from J, leaving 8 bases between. From germline, CDR1 is MDHEN and CDR2 SYDVKM. The CDR3 is CASSRTDSYEQYF. The CDR3 nucleotides are TGTGCCAGCAGTAGGACGGACTCCTACGAGCAGTACTTC.

This clonotype was recorded many times. A library prepared for alpha chains yielded this beta chain as an off-target read; its size is of little meaning. V usage is TRBV18 and J usage is TRBJ1-6; tentative D call: TRBD1 (6 bases). V was pared by 3 bases and J by 6 bases, with 12 bases between. CDR1 is KGHSH, CDR2 LQKENI, per germline. CDR3 size: 15 residues. This CDR3 reads CASSPSGAINSPLHF. The CDR3 DNA sequence: TGTGCCAGCTCACCTTCAGGGGCGATTAATTCACCCCTCCACTTT.

In its sample, this clonotype was seen many times. Found in a library prepared for alpha chains, this beta chain is an off-target read, and its abundance has little meaning. The J gene is TRBJ1-5, the V gene TRBV6-2 or TRBV6-3, with 7 bases aligning to TRBD1. This CDR3 spans 17 amino acids. Per germline, CDR1 MNHEY and CDR2 SVGEGT. V lost 4 bases and J lost 0; bases outside the gene matches: 9. The CDR3 nucleotides are TGTGCCAGCAGTTCCGGGACAGCAACCTATAGCAATCAGCCCCAGCATTTT. It yields the protein CASSSGTATYSNQPQHF.

This clonotype counts as medium-sized (0.01 to 0.1%). The library was designed around alpha chains, so this beta chain is a stray read whose abundance carries little weight. V and J are TRBV7-2 and TRBJ2-7; D uncertain. Germline loops: CDR1 SGHTA, CDR2 FQGNSA. The CDR3 is made up of 15 amino acids. V was clipped by 0 bases and J by 2 bases, with 11 bases between them. CDR3 nucleotide sequence: TGTGCCAGCAGCTTAGCGGGTCAGTCCGCCTACGAGCAGTACTTC. Translated: CASSLAGQSAYEQYF.

This clonotype is judged medium-sized. This beta chain slipped into a library made for alpha chains as a stray read, so its size is not meaningful. The rearrangement joins TRBV19 to TRBJ2-1; 7 positions match TRBD2. Germline V gene data show CDR1 as LNHDA and CDR2 as SQIVND (reference sequence). This CDR3 region has 15 residues. Unmatched junction bases numbered 5, after V lost 1 base and J lost 5 bases. The CDR3 DNA follows: TGTGCCAGTAGTATAGCAGCTAGCGGTAACAATGAGCAGTTCTTC. It codes for CASSIAASGNNEQFF.

This clonotype was observed at least ten times. As an off-target read in a library built for alpha chains, this beta chain has a frequency of little significance. The chain has TRBV5-1 and TRBJ2-1; no clear D gene. V was clipped by 2 bases and J by 10 bases, with 7 bases between them. This CDR3 is 11 amino acids long. In germline, CDR1 is SGHRS, CDR2 YFSETQ. CDR3 protein: CASSFEREQFF. The CDR3 DNA is TGCGCCAGCAGCTTCGAGCGAGAGCAGTTCTTC.

This clonotype has only a few counts. Because this beta chain is a stray read in a library intended to capture alpha chains, its abundance should not be given much weight. V gene TRBV7-8 combines with J gene TRBJ2-2, with D perhaps TRBD2 (5 bases). V lost 4 bases and J 7 bases, leaving 16 bases between the germline ends. Per germline, CDR1 SGHVS and CDR2 FQNEAQ. This CDR3 contains 15 residues. In nucleotides, the CDR3 is TGTGCCAGCAGCTCTCGGACCGGGAAGCGCGGGGAGCTGTTTTTT. Protein: CASSSRTGKRGELFF. Complete variable domain (other parts from reference TRBV7-8 and TRBJ2-2): GAGVSQSPRYKVAKRGQDVALRCDPISGHVSLFWYQQALGQGPEFLTYFQNEAQLDKSGLPSDRFFAERPEGSVSTLKIQRTQQEDSAVYLCASSSRTGKRGELFFGEGSRLTVL.

Ten or more counts support this clonotype. The library was prepared for alpha chains; this beta chain is a stray read, so its frequency means little. The chain links TRBV20-1 to TRBJ2-3; 12 bases match TRBD2. Trimming removed 6 bases from V and 6 bases from J; junction bases left unmatched: 4. Per the germline V gene, CDR1 is DFQATT and CDR2 is SNEGSKA (reference sequence). The CDR3 consists of 13 residues. As DNA, the CDR3 is TGCAGTGCGAAGACTAGCGGGAGCGATACGCAGTATTTT. As protein: CSAKTSGSDTQYF.

In this sample, this clonotype is medium-sized. This beta chain is an off-target read within a library intended for alpha chains, so its frequency means little. The CDR3 nucleotides are TGTGCCACCAGCAGAGCCCCGCCCGGGGAGACCCAGTACTTC. Amino acids: CATSRAPPGETQYF. J is TRBJ2-5 and V is TRBV15, with no clear D. CDR3 size: 14 residues. Germline V lookup: CDR1 LNHNV, CDR2 YYDKDF (reference sequence). The V gene lost 1 base and the J gene lost 5 bases, with 11 bases spanning the gap.

This clonotype was detected ten times or more. This beta chain is a stray sequence in a library constructed for alpha chains; its clone size is not meaningful. V is TRBV27 and J is TRBJ2-2; D uncertain. Germline assignment: CDR1 MNHEY and CDR2 SMNVEV (reference sequence). Trimming pared 7 bases from V and 6 bases from J, leaving 18 bases between. CDR3 length equals 15 residues. In DNA, the CDR3 is TGTGCCAGCACCGTAGGCCCTAGTAAGGCCGGGGAGCTGTTTTTT. It specifies CASTVGPSKAGELFF.

Sample share makes this clonotype medium-sized. The library was prepared for alpha chains; this beta chain is a stray read, so its frequency means little. V usage is TRBV5-1 and J usage is TRBJ2-1; 12 bases map to TRBD2. The CDR3 runs 19 residues. With V trimmed by 0 bases and J by 5 bases, 12 bases remained unmatched. Germline CDR1 reads SGHRS; CDR2 reads YFSETQ. The CDR3 DNA is TGCGCCAGCAGCTTGGGGGAACCGGGACTAGCGGGCCAAGACAATGAGCAGTTCTTC. Its protein product is CASSLGEPGLAGQDNEQFF.

This clonotype was seen more than once but under ten times. This beta chain appears as a stray read in a library generated for alpha chains; its size is not informative. This chain joins TRBV7-8 and TRBJ2-7; 10 bases fit TRBD2. This CDR3 spans 13 amino acids. The J segment lost 6 bases and the V segment lost 5 bases, leaving 4 bases of the junction unmatched. Looked up from germline, CDR1 is SGHVS and CDR2 is FQNEAQ. The CDR3 region has the DNA TGTGCCAGCAGCCCCCGGACTAGCGGCGAGCAGTACTTC. Its protein product is CASSPRTSGEQYF.

Points on this clonotype: This beta chain is off target for a library built for alpha chains, so its abundance means little. This rearrangement joins TRBV5-1 to TRBJ2-1; 15 nucleotides match TRBD2. V was clipped by 3 bases and J by 8 bases; unmatched bases: 9. The CDR3 covers 17 residues. Germline CDR1 reads SGHRS; CDR2 reads YFSETQ. The CDR3 coding sequence is TGCGCCAGCAGCTGGACTCCGGGACTAGCGGGAGGCGATGAGCAGTTCTTC. Amino acids: CASSWTPGLAGGDEQFF.

This clonotype is classed as medium-sized (0.01 to 0.1%). This beta chain is a stray sequence in a library constructed for alpha chains; its clone size is not meaningful. The chain combines TRBV6-5 with TRBJ2-7; D call uncertain. V shed 6 bases and J shed 4 bases, with 7 bases lying between them. Germline V gene data show CDR1 as MNHEY and CDR2 as SVGAGI. This CDR3 region has 11 residues. This CDR3 is CASRKAYEQYF. The CDR3, as DNA: TGTGCCAGCAGAAAGGCGTACGAGCAGTACTTC.

This clonotype was detected only once. Being off target in a library aimed at alpha chains, this beta chain has a size of little meaning. The chain is built from TRBV19 and TRBJ2-4, with 9 bases fitting TRBD1. Germline V gene lookup returns CDR1 LNHDA and CDR2 SQIVND (reference sequence). CDR3 length: 18 residues. V lost 3 bases and J lost 0; bases outside the gene matches: 9. CDR3 DNA sequence: TGTGCCAGTAGTATCGGTTGGACAGGGGCATTAGCCAAAAACATTCAGTACTTC. Encoded protein: CASSIGWTGALAKNIQYF.